The 32 T cell receptor beta chains given below trace back to one sample, sequenced in a study of T cells after yellow fever vaccination. MiXCR, run by TCRdb on the 5' RACE reads, gives a single entry per CDR3 protein. Seen here are 170,000 or so distinct CDR3 sequences, approximately 10% observed once, and the top ten hold roughly 40%. The sample consisted of CD8+ T cells sorted from PBMCs, taken 45 days after the yellow fever booster vaccination. The receptor set was obtained from a man aged 18-30 years who received the YFV17D yellow fever vaccine.

This clonotype was counted many times. The chain couples TRBV11-2 to TRBJ2-2, with D perhaps assigned TRBD1 or TRBD2 (5 bases each). The ends were cut back, 6 bases at V and 4 bases at J, with 21 bases in the middle. Germline lookup yields CDR1 SGHAT and CDR2 FQNNGV. The CDR3 contains 17 residues. The CDR3, as DNA: TGTGCCAGCAGTAGACTTGACAGCGAGGCGGGCACCGGGGAGCTGTTTTTT. It is translated as CASSRLDSEAGTGELFF.

This clonotype was recorded a few times. The J gene is TRBJ1-2, the V gene TRBV12-3 or TRBV12-4, with D possibly being TRBD1 (6 bases). The CDR3 sequence is 15 residues long. V was shortened by 5 bases and J by 4 bases, with 17 bases between the two germline ends. The CDR3 DNA reads as TGTGCCAGCAGTGCAGGGGCGGTAATTTCCTATGGCTACACCTTC. It is translated as CASSAGAVISYGYTF.

This clonotype occurred a few times. The chain links TRBV13 to TRBJ2-7; 7 bases line up with TRBD1. The CDR3 is 17 amino acids. CDR1 PRHDT and CDR2 FYEKMQ come from the germline V gene (reference sequence). J gave up 3 bases and V 4 bases, and 15 bases lay outside the gene matches. In nucleotides, the CDR3 is TGTGCCAGCAGCTCGACAGGGTCTCCGTCCGGTGACTACGAGCAGTACTTC. The encoded protein is CASSSTGSPSGDYEQYF.

The chain couples TRBV4-1 to TRBJ1-5, with a weak D call TRBD1 (5 bases). Trimming stripped 5 bases from V and 7 bases from J, with 15 bases between. There are 14 residues in the CDR3. Germline-derived CDR1 and CDR2 are MGHRA and YSYEKL. CDR3 coding DNA: TGCGCCAGCAGCGCCCCAGGGTCCATCCAGCCCCAGCATTTT. It is translated as CASSAPGSIQPQHF.

This clonotype came up many times. The chain has TRBV11-2 and TRBJ2-1; 10 bases are shared with TRBD2. Losses at the gene ends were 5 bases for V and 7 bases for J; bases not matched to a gene: 8. Looked up from germline, CDR1 is SGHAT and CDR2 is FQNNGV. The CDR3 is 15 residues long. The CDR3 sequence: CASSPSGGAENEQFF. CDR3 nucleotide sequence: TGTGCCAGCAGCCCAAGCGGGGGGGCTGAAAATGAGCAGTTCTTC.

This chain uses TRBV7-9 with TRBJ2-1; maybe TRBD2 (5 bases). The V gene lost 3 bases and the J gene lost 3 bases, with 6 bases spanning the gap. The CDR3 covers 13 residues. Germline V gene sequence: CDR1 SEHNR, CDR2 FQNEAQ (reference sequence). CDR3 region: CASSFRDYNEQFF. Written as DNA, the CDR3 is TGTGCCAGCAGCTTCCGGGACTACAATGAGCAGTTCTTC.

V usage is TRBV25-1 and J usage is TRBJ2-5, with D maybe TRBD2 (5 bases). The V gene's germline CDR1 is MGHDK and CDR2 SYGVNS. The ends were cut back, 11 bases at V and 5 bases at J, with 12 bases in the middle. This CDR3 comprises 11 residues. CDR3 nucleotides: TGTGCCTACGGAGGTAGGGAGACCCAGTACTTC. Its translation is CAYGGRETQYF.

The chain is built from TRBV4-1 and TRBJ2-3; D gene ambiguous. CDR1 is MGHRA and CDR2 is YSYEKL in the germline V gene. The germline V and J ends were trimmed by 4 bases and 2 bases, with 10 bases remaining between them. The CDR3 spans 14 residues. The CDR3 DNA follows: TGCGCCAGCAGCCCTAGACTGTACACAGATACGCAGTATTTT. Translated: CASSPRLYTDTQYF.

This clonotype was picked up many times. The V and J genes are TRBV7-8 and TRBJ1-3, with 10 nucleotides matching TRBD1. The CDR3 length is 17 residues. Per germline, CDR1 SGHVS and CDR2 FQNEAQ. J gave up 0 bases and V 5 bases, and 7 bases lay outside the gene matches. For the CDR3, the DNA is TGTGCCAGCAGCCTCGAGACAGGGGGCTTCTCTGGAAACACCATATATTTT. It specifies CASSLETGGFSGNTIYF.

The chain is built from TRBV6-5 and TRBJ2-4, with 9 bases matching TRBD1. Germline CDR1 is MNHEY and CDR2 is SVGAGI. This CDR3 contains 14 residues. J was trimmed by 2 bases and V by 5 bases; bases with no gene match: 1. In DNA form, the CDR3 reads TGTGCCAGCAGTGGGACAGGGACCAAAAACATTCAGTACTTC. Amino acids: CASSGTGTKNIQYF.

The rearrangement links TRBV12-3 or TRBV12-4 to TRBJ2-2; the D is unclear. This CDR3 region has 15 residues. Trimming took off 3 bases at V and 2 bases at J, with 10 bases between the two ends. The CDR3 DNA reads as TGTGCCAGCAGTTTCAATAGGATTAACACCGGGGAGCTGTTTTTT. Translated: CASSFNRINTGELFF.

The table lists this clonotype with a few counts. This chain connects TRBV7-9 to TRBJ2-4; TRBD1 aligns across 7 bases. This CDR3 contains 16 residues. Germline V gene lookup returns CDR1 SEHNR and CDR2 FQNEAQ (reference sequence). Trimming cost V 5 bases and J 2 bases; bases outside gene matches: 9. CDR3 region: CASSPRTGTTKNIQYF. CDR3 coding DNA: TGTGCCAGCAGCCCGAGGACAGGAACAACCAAAAACATTCAGTACTTC.

This clonotype came up a few times. CDR3 sequence: CASSLSGTDYNEQFF. CDR3 DNA sequence: TGTGCCAGCAGCTTAAGCGGGACGGATTACAATGAGCAGTTCTTC. The chain uses TRBV7-9 and TRBJ2-1; 7 nucleotides agree with TRBD2. CDR1 SEHNR and CDR2 FQNEAQ come from the germline V gene (reference sequence). The CDR3 is made up of 15 amino acids. The trim removed 2 bases at V and 4 bases at J, leaving 5 bases unmatched.

The chain couples TRBV12-3 or TRBV12-4 to TRBJ1-5; D possibly corresponds to TRBD1 (5 bases). Trimming shortened V by 6 bases and J by 6 bases, and 15 bases separated the two germline ends. CDR3 size: 14 residues. The CDR3 DNA is TGTGCCAGCAGCCCAAGGGGAGGGGCTCAGCCCCAGCATTTT. Protein: CASSPRGGAQPQHF.

CDR3 loop: CASGTALSYQPQHF. In DNA, the CDR3 is TGTGCCAGCGGGACAGCCCTATCATATCAGCCCCAGCATTTT. V is TRBV7-9 and J is TRBJ1-5; TRBD1 matches at 7 bases. J lost 5 bases, V lost 8 bases, and 9 bases had no gene match. The CDR3 is made up of 14 amino acids. The germline V gene encodes CDR1 SEHNR and CDR2 FQNEAQ (reference sequence).

This clonotype occurred a few times. The rearrangement uses TRBV6-2 or TRBV6-3 and TRBJ2-7; perhaps D is TRBD1 or TRBD2 (5 bases each). Germline V lookup: CDR1 MNHEY, CDR2 SVGEGT. This CDR3 comprises 13 residues. Trimming stripped 2 bases from V and 3 bases from J, with 8 bases between. In DNA, the CDR3 is TGTGCCAGCAGTTACGGGGACCTCTACGAGCAGTACGTC. Protein product: CASSYGDLYEQYV.

This clonotype occurred a few times. This chain connects TRBV10-3 to TRBJ2-7; D is possibly TRBD1 (6 bases). CDR1 and CDR2 (germline): ENHRY, SYGVKD. V lost 10 bases and J lost 2, with 18 bases in between. The CDR3 consists of 14 residues. This CDR3 reads CANQTGGFAYEQYV. In DNA, the CDR3 is TGTGCCAACCAGACAGGAGGTTTCGCCTACGAGCAGTACGTC.

The rearrangement uses TRBV7-9 and TRBJ2-1, with 9 bases matching TRBD1. The CDR3 is 15 amino acids. Per the germline V gene, CDR1 is SEHNR and CDR2 is FQNEAQ (reference sequence). The V and J ends lost 3 bases and 2 bases, in that order; junction bases with no gene match: 2. The DNA for the CDR3 is TGTGCCAGCAGCTTCCGGGACAGGGCCTACAATGAGCAGTTCTTC. It encodes CASSFRDRAYNEQFF.

A few counts support this clonotype. The gene calls are TRBV7-9 and TRBJ2-2; TRBD2 matches at 13 bases. The germline V gene encodes CDR1 SEHNR and CDR2 FQNEAQ (reference sequence). There are 18 residues in the CDR3. The V and J ends lost 2 bases and 1 base, in that order; junction bases with no gene match: 4. The CDR3 nucleotides read TGTGCCAGCAGCTTATCCCGACTAGCGGGGGGGAACACCGGGGAGCTGTTTTTT. Protein product: CASSLSRLAGGNTGELFF.

In this sample, this clonotype turned up many times. The V and J genes are TRBV4-2 and TRBJ1-5; TRBD1 is a possible D gene (5 bases). V lost 0 bases and J lost 7, with 10 bases in between. Germline CDR1 LGHNA, CDR2 YNFKEQ. This CDR3 is 14 amino acids long. CDR3 sequence reads: CASSQEWGGQPQHF. CDR3 bases: TGTGCCAGCAGCCAAGAGTGGGGCGGCCAGCCCCAGCATTTT.

This clonotype was counted a few times. The rearrangement uses TRBV4-1 and TRBJ2-7, with D maybe TRBD1 (5 bases). CDR1 is MGHRA and CDR2 is YSYEKL in the germline V gene. The germline V and J ends were trimmed by 0 bases and 5 bases, with 11 bases remaining between them. The length of the CDR3 is 14 residues. CDR3 sequence: CASSQEQGFDEQYV. The CDR3 DNA follows: TGCGCCAGCAGCCAAGAGCAGGGTTTCGACGAGCAGTACGTC.

CDR3 sequence: CASSYPGGGTEAFF. The CDR3 DNA is TGTGCCAGCAGTTACCCGGGGGGGGGCACTGAAGCTTTCTTT. This chain uses TRBV6-2 or TRBV6-3 with TRBJ1-1; maybe TRBD1 (5 bases). V was clipped by 2 bases and J by 4 bases, with 11 bases between them. This CDR3 is 14 amino acids long. CDR1 and CDR2 from the germline V gene are MNHEY and SVGEGT.

This clonotype is a singleton in its sample. The chain joins TRBV19 to TRBJ2-2, with 8 positions matching TRBD2. The CDR3 runs 17 residues. V was pared by 3 bases and J by 0 bases, with 6 bases of the junction left unmatched. Germline V lookup: CDR1 LNHDA, CDR2 SQIVND (reference sequence). The CDR3: CASSITRGASNTGELFF. Written as DNA, the CDR3 is TGTGCCAGTAGTATCACGCGGGGGGCCTCGAACACCGGGGAGCTGTTTTTT.

This clonotype came up a few times. The chain uses TRBV10-3 and TRBJ2-7; TRBD2 is a possible D gene (6 bases). Germline V gene sequence: CDR1 ENHRY, CDR2 SYGVKD. V was shortened by 0 bases and J by 3 bases, with 9 bases between the two germline ends. The CDR3 spans 14 residues. CDR3 amino acids: CAISESRGIYEQYV. The CDR3, as DNA: TGTGCCATCAGTGAGTCGCGCGGGATCTACGAGCAGTACGTC.

This clonotype was detected a few times. This rearrangement joins TRBV20-1 to TRBJ2-7, with D tentatively TRBD1 (5 bases). The germline V and J ends were trimmed by 5 bases and 2 bases, with 10 bases remaining between them. Germline V CDR1 and CDR2: DFQATT, SNEGSKA (reference sequence). The CDR3 extends over 12 amino acids. In DNA, the CDR3 is TGCAGTGCTTACAGGTCTCCCTACGAGCAGTACGTC. Protein: CSAYRSPYEQYV.

The chain has TRBV9 and TRBJ2-1; D is unclear. V lost 0 bases and J 7 bases, leaving 2 bases between the germline ends. CDR1 is SGDLS and CDR2 is YYNGEE in the germline V gene. The CDR3 has 11 amino acids. The CDR3 DNA sequence: TGTGCCAGCAGCGTAGCAAATGAGCAGTTCTTC. Protein product: CASSVANEQFF.

The V gene is TRBV7-9, the J gene TRBJ2-1; D is perhaps TRBD2 (6 bases). V dropped 1 base and J dropped 1 base, with 11 bases sitting between them. The CDR3 runs to 16 residues. Looked up from germline, CDR1 is SEHNR and CDR2 is FQNEAQ (reference sequence). This CDR3 reads CASSLVTGGSYNEQFF. CDR3 coding DNA: TGTGCCAGCAGCTTAGTTACAGGAGGGTCCTACAATGAGCAGTTCTTC.

The chain links TRBV20-1 to TRBJ1-1, with D hard to call. The CDR3 covers 10 residues. Germline loops: CDR1 DFQATT, CDR2 SNEGSKA (reference sequence). Trimming stripped 5 bases from V and 3 bases from J, with 4 bases between. In DNA, the CDR3 is TGCAGTGCTTTAGACACTGAAGCTTTCTTT. Encoded protein: CSALDTEAFF.

This clonotype was seen once. The rearrangement uses TRBV4-3 and TRBJ1-1; a possible D gene is TRBD1 (5 bases). The CDR3 spans 16 residues. Germline-derived CDR1 and CDR2 are LGHNA and YSLEER. Deletions cut 0 bases from V and 3 bases from J, with 14 bases between. CDR3 sequence (DNA): TGCGCCAGCAGCCAAGATAAGGCAGGGTACGACACTGAAGCTTTCTTT. It is translated as CASSQDKAGYDTEAFF.

This clonotype was seen at least ten times. The chain is built from TRBV7-8 and TRBJ1-5; D call uncertain. Per germline, CDR1 SGHVS and CDR2 FQNEAQ. V lost 5 bases and J lost 0, with 11 bases in between. The CDR3 sequence is 15 residues long. CDR3 in DNA: TGTGCCAGCAGCCCGAAGCCGGATAGCAATCAGCCCCAGCATTTT. Its translation: CASSPKPDSNQPQHF.

This clonotype was observed a handful of times. The genes are TRBV11-2 and TRBJ1-1; 8 positions agree with TRBD1. CDR1 and CDR2 (germline): SGHAT, FQNNGV. The junction had 8 bases not matched to a gene; V was cut back by 8 bases and J by 12 bases. CDR3 length: 11 amino acids. CDR3: CASGDRGITFF. The CDR3 DNA is TGTGCCAGCGGAGACAGGGGAATCACTTTCTTT.

This clonotype was seen more than once but under ten times. The V call is TRBV4-1, the J call TRBJ1-5, with 7 nucleotides matching TRBD1. The germline gives CDR1 MGHRA, CDR2 YSYEKL. Germline trimming cut 3 bases from V and 2 bases from J; bases unmatched to any gene: 4. The CDR3 is 15 residues long. The CDR3 DNA follows: TGCGCCAGCAGCCAGACAGGGTCAGGCAATCAGCCCCAGCATTTT. It translates to CASSQTGSGNQPQHF.